A selection of T cell receptor beta chains follows, all from one sample in a study of blood T cell repertoires in COVID-19. Data came from immunoSEQ multiplex PCR; TCRdb stores just in-frame clones and leaves some out. The data contain over 150,000 clones, around nine tenths of them seen just once; the ten biggest clones take up 15% to 20%. Material for sequencing was peripheral blood. The receptors were sampled from a man over 45 with COVID-19, enrolled during active disease. The CDR3 runs from the conserved cysteine through the conserved F or W. A D gene is named only where the DNA matches it firmly. Rows may omit the clone size; those that give it use once, few, many or a size class.

>TRBD1|TRBJ2-2|.|TRBV6-1
CASRSTGGVTGELFF
TGTGCCAGCAGGTCAACAGGGGGCGTTACCGGGGAGCTGTTTTTT
>TRBD1|TRBJ2-3|.|TRBV7-3
CASSTGADTQYF
TGTGCCAGCAGCACAGGGGCAGATACGCAGTATTTT
>.|TRBJ2-1|.|TRBV6-6
CARSHAGLSLNEQFF
TGTGCCAGATCTCATGCGGGACTCAGCTTAAATGAGCAGTTCTTC
>.|TRBJ2-3|once|TRBV19
CASAPGVTDTQYF
TGTGCCAGTGCCCCAGGTGTCACAGATACGCAGTATTTT
>TRBD1|TRBJ1-5|once|TRBV6-2/TRBV6-3
CASSYRTGGNQPQHF
TGTGCCAGCAGTTATCGGACAGGGGGTAATCAGCCCCAGCATTTT
>.|TRBJ1-2|.|TRBV7-9
CASSLGGIYGYTF
TGTGCCAGCAGCTTAGGCGGGATCTATGGCTACACCTTC
>TRBD1|TRBJ1-6|.|TRBV6-5
CASSRQGFNSPLHF
TGTGCCAGCAGTCGACAGGGGTTTAATTCACCCCTCCACTTT
>TRBD1|TRBJ2-7|.|TRBV7-8
CASSQRPGTGGSYEQYF
TGTGCCAGCAGCCAACGCCCGGGGACAGGGGGCTCCTACGAGCAGTACTTC
>.|TRBJ1-1|.|TRBV9
CASSVDGQLNTEAFF
TGTGCCAGCAGCGTAGATGGACAGTTGAACACTGAAGCTTTCTTT
>TRBD1|TRBJ1-2|.|TRBV24-1
CATSAPDREKGHGYTF
TGTGCCACCAGTGCCCCCGACAGGGAGAAAGGTCATGGCTACACCTTC
>.|TRBJ1-1|.|TRBV29-1
CSVEGLSGVNTEAFF
TGCAGCGTTGAAGGTCTGTCTGGAGTCAACACTGAAGCTTTCTTT
>.|TRBJ2-3|.|TRBV25-1
CASTGTDTQYF
TGTGCCAGCACGGGAACAGATACGCAGTATTTT
>.|TRBJ1-2|.|TRBV3-1/TRBV3-2
CASSQVGNYGYTF
TGTGCCAGCAGCCAAGTCGGGAACTATGGCTACACCTTC
>.|TRBJ1-5|.|TRBV2
CASSEWATFSSQHF
TGTGCCAGCAGTGAATGGGCCACCTTCTCGTCCCAGCATTTT
>TRBD1|TRBJ2-7|.|TRBV5-1
CASRSGTGNYEQYF
TGCGCCAGCAGATCCGGGACAGGGAATTACGAGCAGTACTTC
>.|TRBJ1-3|.|TRBV10-3
CAISESTGYGSGNTIYF
TGTGCCATCAGTGAGTCTACGGGGTACGGTTCTGGAAACACCATATATTTT
>.|TRBJ2-1|.|TRBV29-1
CSVERQGGYNEQFF
TGCAGCGTTGAGCGGCAGGGAGGCTACAATGAGCAGTTCTTC
>TRBD1|TRBJ2-2|.|TRBV15
CATSTGQGGTGELFF
TGTGCCACCAGCACAGGACAGGGTGGGACCGGGGAGCTGTTTTTT
>TRBD2|TRBJ2-7|.|TRBV7-9
CASSPGLGISEQYF
TGTGCCAGCAGCCCGGGACTAGGAATTTCCGAGCAGTACTTC
>.|TRBJ1-2|.|TRBV6-5
CASTQGFEGGYTF
TGTGCCAGCACCCAGGGGTTTGAGGGTGGCTACACCTTC
>.|TRBJ2-5|.|TRBV15
CATSPPFGTQYF
TGTGCCACCAGCCCCCCATTCGGGACCCAGTACTTC
>.|TRBJ1-5|.|TRBV19
CASSRAPAPQHF
TGTGCCAGTAGTAGGGCTCCCGCGCCCCAGCATTTT
>TRBD2|TRBJ2-1|.|TRBV7-2
CASSLGLAGVEGEQFF
TGTGCCAGCAGCTTGGGACTAGCGGGGGTGGAGGGTGAGCAGTTCTTC
>.|TRBJ1-4|.|TRBV2
CASSEELNEKLFF
TGTGCCAGCAGTGAAGAACTTAATGAAAAACTGTTTTTT
>.|TRBJ1-2|.|TRBV7-9
CASSPEYRSYGYTF
TGTGCCAGCAGCCCGGAGTATCGGTCCTATGGCTACACCTTC
>TRBD1|TRBJ2-7|once|TRBV6-6
CASSDRGHSYEQYF
TGTGCCAGCAGTGACAGGGGCCACTCCTACGAGCAGTACTTC
>TRBD1|TRBJ1-1|.|TRBV19
CASSPGQGQGDTEAFF
TGTGCCAGTAGTCCCGGACAGGGCCAGGGGGACACTGAAGCTTTCTTT
>TRBD2|TRBJ2-1|.|TRBV7-2
CASSPAPGLAGTSYNEQFF
TGTGCCAGCAGCCCGGCGCCGGGACTAGCGGGAACTTCCTACAATGAGCAGTTCTTC
>TRBD1|TRBJ1-5|once|TRBV28
CASSSGGGGQPQHF
TGTGCCAGCAGCTCAGGGGGCGGCGGTCAGCCCCAGCATTTT
>.|TRBJ1-1|once|TRBV15
CATSLRNRAPTEAFF
TGTGCCACCAGCTTACGAAACAGGGCCCCCACTGAAGCTTTCTTT
>TRBD2|TRBJ2-2|.|TRBV13
CASSFLTGGPPGELFF
TGTGCCAGCAGCTTCCTTACGGGAGGGCCCCCCGGGGAGCTGTTTTTT
>TRBD1|TRBJ2-4|once|TRBV4-1
CASSQVTEDRDRGTKNIQYF
TGCGCCAGCAGCCAAGTTACTGAGGACAGGGATCGAGGTACCAAAAACATTCAGTACTTC
>.|TRBJ2-7|.|TRBV27
CASSLGGIVKYEQYF
TGTGCCAGCAGTTTGGGGGGTATAGTGAAGTACGAGCAGTACTTC
>TRBD2|TRBJ2-1|.|TRBV30
CAWMTGTSGRGQFF
TGTGCCTGGATGACCGGGACTAGCGGGAGAGGGCAGTTCTTC
>.|TRBJ1-2|.|TRBV2
CASSGPGEGGYTF
TGTGCCAGCAGTGGACCGGGGGAGGGTGGCTACACCTTC
>TRBD1|TRBJ2-4|.|TRBV6-2/TRBV6-3
CASSRTGVAKNIQYF
TGTGCCAGCAGTCGGACAGGGGTAGCCAAAAACATTCAGTACTTC
>TRBD1|TRBJ2-5|.|TRBV4-1
CASSQATGGRETQYF
TGCGCCAGCAGCCAAGCCACAGGGGGCAGGGAGACCCAGTACTTC
>TRBD1|TRBJ1-1|.|TRBV2
CASSRTGLNTEAFF
TGTGCCAGCAGTCGGACAGGGTTAAACACTGAAGCTTTCTTT
>.|TRBJ1-6|.|TRBV27
CASSLPSSPLHF
TGTGCCAGCAGTTTACCCAGTTCACCCCTCCACTTT
>.|TRBJ2-1|.|TRBV7-2
CASSHGGYNEQFF
TGTGCCAGCAGCCACGGAGGCTACAATGAGCAGTTCTTC
>.|TRBJ2-3|.|TRBV29-1
CSDAGAGGDTQYF
TGCAGCGACGCAGGGGCCGGGGGGGATACGCAGTATTTT
>TRBD2|TRBJ2-2|.|TRBV3-1/TRBV3-2
CASSSERGGTGELFF
TGTGCCAGCAGCTCAGAGCGGGGTGGCACCGGGGAGCTGTTTTTT
>TRBD2|TRBJ2-1|.|TRBV5-1
CASSLEGSGRLSYNEQFF
TGCGCCAGCAGCTTGGAGGGTAGCGGGAGGCTCTCCTACAATGAGCAGTTCTTC
>.|TRBJ2-5|.|TRBV3-1/TRBV3-2
CASRLRVGAQETQYF
TGTGCCAGCAGGCTTAGGGTGGGGGCTCAAGAGACCCAGTACTTC
>TRBD2|TRBJ2-5|.|TRBV25-1
CASSEVTSKTGETQYF
TGTGCCAGCAGTGAAGTGACTAGCAAGACTGGGGAGACCCAGTACTTC
>.|TRBJ1-2|.|TRBV28
CASSSPRRRGGYTF
TGTGCCAGCAGTTCCCCCCGACGCCGAGGGGGCTACACCTTC
>TRBD2|TRBJ2-1|.|TRBV18
CASSPPTSGSYNEQFF
TGTGCCAGCTCACCACCGACTAGCGGCTCCTACAATGAGCAGTTCTTC
>TRBD1|TRBJ2-3|.|TRBV19
CASSIAGTGRADTQYF
TGTGCCAGTAGTATCGCCGGGACAGGGCGCGCAGATACGCAGTATTTT
>TRBD1|TRBJ1-2|.|TRBV10-3
CAIREQGGGYTF
TGTGCCATACGAGAACAGGGGGGAGGCTACACCTTC
>.|TRBJ1-2|.|TRBV7-2
CASSQTGGAGPNFGYTF
TGTGCCAGCAGCCAAACCGGGGGGGCAGGGCCGAATTTTGGCTACACCTTC